One TCR beta chain is described in this entry. This sample was taken from a study of shared clonotypes between healthy human individuals. Germline CDR1 SGHKS, CDR2 YYEKEE (reference sequence). The CDR3 sequence is 16 residues long. Trimming at V came to 4 bases and at J to 0 bases, leaving 5 bases not matched to a gene. TCRdb keeps only in-frame clones here, not all; method: immunoSEQ multiplex PCR. The table lists 2,500,000 or so clones, approximately 92% of them singletons. V usage is TRBV5-5 and J usage is TRBJ1-5, with 9 bases lining up with TRBD1. The clonotype was recovered from a man aged 18-30 years in good health. Material: naive CD4+ T cells sorted from blood. The subset is: CD45RA+ positively selected. CDR3 sequence (DNA): TGTGCCAGCAGCCCGGGGACAGGGAATAGCAATCAGCCCCAGCATTTT. Amino acids: CASSPGTGNSNQPQHF.